This T cell receptor (beta chain) was recorded in a study of blood T cell repertoires in COVID-19. The overall study: PBMCs, B-cell-depleted T cells, or T cells provided the cDNA or gDNA that made up the material.

Profiling relied on immunoSEQ multiplex PCR, and the TCRdb table lists in-frame clones only, not all of them. There are a few hundred thousand clones in the sample; approximately 88% occur only once, and approximately 1.8% lies in the top ten. Categorization into cohorts depended on clinical history that participants reported. In Cohort 3, a recovered donor had either two negative PCRs, clearance, or symptom resolution. There are 15 residues in the CDR3. V was pared by 0 bases and J by 2 bases, with 8 bases between. Germline V gene lookup returns CDR1 MGHRA and CDR2 YSYEKL. Sequencing was carried out using PBMCs or T cells enriched from blood (not recorded which). The clonotype originates from a woman aged 40-49 years who had recovered from COVID-19. V is TRBV4-1 and J is TRBJ1-3; no clear D gene. The CDR3 spells CASSQEAVPGNTIYF. The CDR3 DNA reads TGCGCCAGCAGCCAAGAGGCGGTACCTGGAAACACCATATATTTT.